The clone carrying this TCR beta chain was counted between two and nine times. Antigen specificity is unknown. CDR1 and CDR2 (germline): MNHNS, SASEGT. V lost 8 bases and J 7 bases, leaving 15 bases between the germline ends. The CDR3 runs 13 residues. These data belong to a study of cytomegalovirus exposure and HLA in healthy donors. Study-wide results and limits: The only immune exposure information that was available was CMV serostatus. While the bulk of TCR sequences proved rare, some public TCRs turned up in many donors. The CMV antigen specificity of a few CMV-associated chains was confirmed through in vitro analysis. Follow-up analysis seemed to connect common viral pathogens with several of the most significant clusters identified.

The PCR had 60 Vbeta and 13 Jbeta primers. Assay: immunoSEQ multiplex PCR; the TCRdb copy retains only in-frame clones and omits some. Of about 140,000 clones detected, 9.7% appear once; the ten largest clones hold 1.8%. The sequencing input was PBMCs. This chain joins TRBV6-1 and TRBJ2-1; D may be TRBD1 (6 bases). The origin of this receptor is a man aged 50 to 59 in good health and CMV-seronegative. CDR3 nucleotides: TGTGCCAGCGACCATGGGACAACGAATGAGCAGTTCTTC. It specifies CASDHGTTNEQFF.